Presented here are 18 T cell receptor beta chains from one specimen sequenced in a study of blood T cell repertoires in COVID-19. Produced via immunoSEQ multiplex PCR; TCRdb's table is partial and in-frame only. The table lists some 160,000 clones, approximately 87% of them singletons. Sequenced: peripheral blood. These receptors all come from a woman in her seventies with COVID-19, enrolled during active disease.

The rearrangement links TRBV7-2 to TRBJ1-5, with D possibly being TRBD1 (6 bases). This CDR3 has 16 residues. V was pared by 1 base and J by 5 bases, with 15 bases between. Looked up from germline, CDR1 is SGHTA and CDR2 is FQGNSA. The DNA for the CDR3 is TGTGCCAGCAGCTTAGATGCCGGTACAGGGCATCAGCCCCAGCATTTT. Translated, it gives CASSLDAGTGHQPQHF.

This clone was found a few times. This chain joins TRBV3-1 (or the pseudogene TRBV3-2) and TRBJ2-1; a possible D gene is TRBD2 (5 bases). The CDR3 spans 12 residues. The V end lost 3 bases, the J end lost 7 bases, and 7 bases lay between the germline ends. In germline, CDR1 is LGHDT, CDR2 YNNKEL (reference sequence). The CDR3 DNA reads as TGTGCCAGCAGCCAGAGCGGTAATGAGCAGTTCTTC. The encoded protein is CASSQSGNEQFF.

The chain recombines TRBV11-3 with TRBJ2-2; no reliable D call. The CDR3 consists of 13 residues. Per germline, CDR1 SGHNT and CDR2 YENEEA. V was trimmed by 2 bases and J by 5 bases, leaving 6 bases between them. CDR3 region: CASSLSGTGELFF. The CDR3 coding sequence is TGTGCCAGCAGCTTATCAGGTACCGGGGAGCTGTTTTTT.

The J gene is TRBJ2-5, the V gene TRBV2, with 7 positions matching TRBD2. The junction had 14 bases not matched to a gene; V was cut back by 6 bases and J by 7 bases. Germline CDR1 SNHLY, CDR2 FYNNEI. The CDR3 is made up of 15 amino acids. CDR3 sequence: CASSPMGGDVATQYF. Here the CDR3 DNA reads TGTGCCAGCAGCCCCATGGGAGGGGATGTAGCGACCCAGTACTTC.

The chain has TRBV2 and TRBJ1-5; the D is unclear. Trimming stripped 4 bases from V and 6 bases from J, with 10 bases between. There are 13 residues in the CDR3. Per the germline V gene, CDR1 is SNHLY and CDR2 is FYNNEI. The CDR3 is CASSGETTQPQHF. DNA for the CDR3: TGTGCCAGCAGTGGGGAGACAACTCAGCCCCAGCATTTT.

This chain connects TRBV6-5 to TRBJ1-4; TRBD1 matches at 8 bases. Germline V gene sequence: CDR1 MNHEY, CDR2 SVGAGI. J was trimmed by 8 bases and V by 6 bases; bases with no gene match: 5. The CDR3 is 13 amino acids. This chain's CDR3 is CASRRTGREKLFF. CDR3 bases: TGTGCCAGCAGGCGGACAGGGCGCGAAAAACTGTTTTTT.

V and J are TRBV19 and TRBJ2-1; TRBD2 matches at 10 bases. Per the germline V gene, CDR1 is LNHDA and CDR2 is SQIVND (reference sequence). This CDR3 comprises 16 residues. V lost 8 bases and J lost 6; bases outside the gene matches: 13. CDR3 amino acids: CASQTRPSGGANEQFF. CDR3 nucleotides: TGTGCCAGTCAAACCCGTCCGAGCGGGGGGGCCAATGAGCAGTTCTTC.

J is TRBJ1-1 and V is TRBV7-9; possibly TRBD1 for D (6 bases). This CDR3 is 16 amino acids long. The V end lost 1 base, the J end lost 0 bases, and 12 bases lay between the germline ends. Germline V gene sequence: CDR1 SEHNR, CDR2 FQNEAQ (reference sequence). This CDR3 is CASSLDRAGMNTEAFF. CDR3 nucleotide sequence: TGTGCCAGCAGCTTAGACAGGGCAGGCATGAACACTGAAGCTTTCTTT.

The chain has TRBV12-5 and TRBJ1-1, with TRBD1 matching over 8 bases. V shed 1 base, J shed 3 bases, and the junction held 19 bases outside the gene matches. From germline, CDR1 is LGHNT and CDR2 FRNRAP. The CDR3 sequence is 20 residues long. CDR3 sequence reads: CASGLAHSDRVAPWDTEAFF. The CDR3 bases are TGTGCTAGTGGTTTGGCACACTCGGACAGGGTGGCGCCTTGGGACACTGAAGCTTTCTTT.

The rearrangement links TRBV5-4 to TRBJ2-3; 12 bases are shared with TRBD2. CDR1 SGHNT and CDR2 YYREEE come from the germline V gene (reference sequence). CDR3 length: 17 amino acids. With 3 bases clipped from V and 0 bases from J, the junction kept 5 bases outside the gene matches. The CDR3 region is CASSSPTSGGSTDTQYF. CDR3 DNA sequence: TGTGCCAGCAGCTCTCCGACTAGCGGGGGTAGCACAGATACGCAGTATTTT.

This chain links TRBV4-2 with TRBJ1-3, with a weak D call TRBD1 (6 bases). Germline V gives CDR1 LGHNA, CDR2 YNFKEQ. V was cut by 3 bases and J by 0 bases, with 15 bases left in between. The CDR3 loop spans 17 amino acids. The CDR3 nucleotides read TGTGCCAGCAGCCAGGGACAACAACACCCCTCTGGAAACACCATATATTTT. Amino acid sequence: CASSQGQQHPSGNTIYF.

V gene TRBV7-2 combines with J gene TRBJ2-7, with TRBD2 identical over 15 bases. The CDR3 has 19 amino acids. Germline CDR1 SGHTA, CDR2 FQGNSA. The V segment lost 1 base and the J segment 0 bases; nucleotides outside the gene matches: 7. This CDR3 is CASSLVGGLAGGPSYEQYF. In DNA form, the CDR3 reads TGTGCCAGCAGCTTAGTAGGGGGACTAGCGGGGGGTCCCTCCTACGAGCAGTACTTC.

The gene calls are TRBV5-1 and TRBJ1-4; TRBD1 agrees at 9 bases. Germline CDR1 reads SGHRS; CDR2 reads YFSETQ. This CDR3 region has 18 residues. Trimming at V came to 0 bases and at J to 0 bases, leaving 6 bases not matched to a gene. The CDR3 protein is CASSLDGTGYATNEKLFF. For the CDR3, the DNA is TGCGCCAGCAGCTTGGACGGGACAGGGTATGCAACTAATGAAAAACTGTTTTTT. Full variable domain (rest looked up from reference TRBV5-1 and TRBJ1-4): KAGVTQTPRYLIKTRGQQVTLSCSPISGHRSVSWYQQTPGQGLQFLFEYFSETQRNKGNFPGRFSGRQFSNSRSEMNVSTLELGDSALYLCASSLDGTGYATNEKLFFGSGTQLSVL.

This chain links TRBV18 with TRBJ1-2; D is perhaps TRBD1 (6 bases). Trimming took off 3 bases at V and 2 bases at J, with 25 bases between the two ends. This CDR3 comprises 19 residues. In germline, CDR1 is KGHSH, CDR2 LQKENI. The DNA of the CDR3 is TGTGCCAGCTCACCCTATTACCCGACGGAGGACAGCCGAAACTATGGCTACACCTTC. Its protein product is CASSPYYPTEDSRNYGYTF.

This rearrangement joins TRBV6-5 to TRBJ1-2; no definite D call. The CDR3 spans 11 residues. V dropped 5 bases and J dropped 8 bases, with 9 bases sitting between them. The germline CDR1 and CDR2 sequences are MNHEY and SVGAGI. CDR3: CASSRGGGYTF. The CDR3 coding sequence is TGTGCCAGCAGTCGGGGAGGAGGCTACACCTTC.

On this clone itself: The junction departs from the called germline gene at one end, perhaps through a read error. CDR3 DNA: TGTGCCAGCAGCTCGCCTACAGGGATTCTTGCCTTC. It is translated as CASSSPTGILAF. The chain is built from TRBV11-2 and TRBJ1-2; D possibly corresponds to TRBD1 (6 bases). The CDR3 loop spans 12 amino acids. Germline CDR1 is SGHAT and CDR2 is FQNNGV.

V and J are TRBV6-4 and TRBJ2-7; a weak D match, TRBD2 (7 bases). V shed 8 bases and J shed 7 bases, with 15 bases lying between them. This CDR3 comprises 12 residues. CDR1 is MRHNA, CDR2 SNTAGT, per germline. CDR3 DNA: TGTGCCAGCGTCAGGGGAGGGGTAGAGCAGTACTTC. As protein: CASVRGGVEQYF.

The V call is TRBV11-2, the J call TRBJ2-7, with 9 positions matching TRBD1. With 3 bases clipped from V and 0 bases from J, the junction kept 12 bases outside the gene matches. The CDR3 loop spans 18 amino acids. CDR1 is SGHAT and CDR2 is FQNNGV in the germline V gene. CDR3 bases: TGTGCCAGCAGCTTGGGGACAGGGACAGGTATAAACTCCTACGAGCAGTACTTC. This sequence encodes CASSLGTGTGINSYEQYF.